These 30 T cell receptor beta chains were sequenced from one sample in a study of cytotoxic CD8 clonotypes in ibrutinib-treated CLL. TCRdb's table, derived via immunoSEQ multiplex PCR, lists solely in-frame clones and lacks some. Of roughly 63,000 clones in the sample, approximately 57% were seen once. The material was PBMCs, obtained after 12 months of ibrutinib treatment. The receptors were gathered from a human donor with chronic lymphocytic leukemia.

This clone has just one count. J is TRBJ2-5 and V is TRBV5-1, with D maybe TRBD1 (5 bases). Trimming shortened V by 0 bases and J by 4 bases, and 10 bases separated the two germline ends. Germline lookup yields CDR1 SGHRS and CDR2 YFSETQ. The CDR3 sequence is 14 residues long. CDR3 region: CASSLEAGRETQYF. Written as DNA, the CDR3 is TGCGCCAGCAGCTTGGAGGCAGGGCGAGAGACCCAGTACTTC.

The rearrangement joins TRBV19 to TRBJ2-5; 12 bases are a match to TRBD2. The germline V gene encodes CDR1 LNHDA and CDR2 SQIVND (reference sequence). CDR3 length equals 15 residues. V was clipped by 5 bases and J by 2 bases; unmatched bases: 3. CDR3 in DNA: TGTGCCAGTAGTGCTAGCGGGGGGGCTCAAGAGACCCAGTACTTC. This translates into CASSASGGAQETQYF.

A few counts support this clone. This rearrangement joins TRBV6-1 to TRBJ2-1, with 9 bases that match TRBD2. J lost 4 bases, V lost 8 bases, and 6 bases had no gene match. Looked up from germline, CDR1 is MNHNS and CDR2 is SASEGT. This CDR3 region has 14 residues. CDR3 sequence reads: CASWGSGSYNEQFF. Written as DNA, the CDR3 is TGTGCCAGCTGGGGTAGCGGGAGTTACAATGAGCAGTTCTTC.

V usage is TRBV4-1 and J usage is TRBJ2-2; possible D gene TRBD2, 5 bases. The V gene lost 4 bases and the J gene lost 6 bases, with 15 bases spanning the gap. CDR1 MGHRA and CDR2 YSYEKL come from the germline V gene. This CDR3 region has 15 residues. The CDR3 DNA is TGCGCCAGCAGCCGGGCACTAGGTCTATCCGGGGAGCTGTTTTTT. It is translated as CASSRALGLSGELFF.

The chain joins TRBV9 to TRBJ1-1, with 7 bases identical to TRBD1. The germline CDR1 and CDR2 sequences are SGDLS and YYNGEE. The CDR3 is 14 amino acids. Trimming removed 2 bases from V and 1 base from J; junction bases left unmatched: 2. The CDR3 DNA reads TGTGCCAGCAGCGTCCGGGACAGGAACACTGAAGCTTTCTTT. Translated, it gives CASSVRDRNTEAFF.

V is TRBV30 and J is TRBJ1-2; 9 bases agree with TRBD1. CDR3 length: 17 amino acids. Germline lookup yields CDR1 GTSNPN and CDR2 SVGIG (reference sequence). With V trimmed by 0 bases and J by 2 bases, 10 bases remained unmatched. CDR3 region: CAWSVLLGGTGNYGYTF. The CDR3, as DNA: TGTGCCTGGAGTGTACTCTTAGGGGGGACAGGGAACTATGGCTACACCTTC.

This clone was seen a handful of times. V gene TRBV6-5 combines with J gene TRBJ2-4; perhaps TRBD2 as D (5 bases). Germline V gene sequence: CDR1 MNHEY, CDR2 SVGAGI. There are 13 residues in the CDR3. Deletions cut 8 bases from V and 2 bases from J, with 10 bases between. The CDR3 sequence: CASSPGTKNIQYF. The CDR3 region has the DNA TGTGCCAGCTCACCCGGGACCAAAAACATTCAGTACTTC.

V gene TRBV29-1 combines with J gene TRBJ1-1; D gene unclear. Germline V lookup: CDR1 SQVTM, CDR2 ANQGSEA. The length of the CDR3 is 13 residues. Trimming shortened V by 3 bases and J by 1 base, and 9 bases separated the two germline ends. The CDR3 region is CSVELRPNTEAFF. DNA for the CDR3: TGCAGCGTTGAGTTACGGCCGAACACTGAAGCTTTCTTT.

In this sample, this clone turned up a few times. The V gene is TRBV2, the J gene TRBJ1-1; unclear D gene. Germline lookup yields CDR1 SNHLY and CDR2 FYNNEI. This CDR3 contains 15 residues. V lost 4 bases, J lost 0 bases, and 12 bases lay in between. Written as DNA, the CDR3 is TGTGCCAGCAGTGGGGGTCACCGGCTGAACACTGAAGCTTTCTTT. Its translation is CASSGGHRLNTEAFF.

The V gene is TRBV19, the J gene TRBJ1-1, with D maybe TRBD1 (5 bases). Trimming cost V 5 bases and J 0 bases, with 10 bases left between them. The CDR3 has 14 amino acids. Per germline, CDR1 LNHDA and CDR2 SQIVND (reference sequence). DNA of the CDR3: TGTGCCAGTAGTTATCCAGGGTTGAACACTGAAGCTTTCTTT. This codes for CASSYPGLNTEAFF.

This clone turned up a few times. V usage is TRBV6-5 and J usage is TRBJ2-1; no clear D gene. There are 13 residues in the CDR3. In germline, CDR1 is MNHEY, CDR2 SVGAGI. V gave up 2 bases and J gave up 4 bases, with 6 bases separating them. The CDR3 nucleotides read TGTGCCAGCAGTTACCGGCTATACAATGAGCAGTTCTTC. Protein product: CASSYRLYNEQFF.

The V call is TRBV11-2, the J call TRBJ2-7; 7 bases are shared with TRBD2. J lost 1 base, V lost 6 bases, and 12 bases had no gene match. The CDR3 is made up of 16 amino acids. Germline assignment: CDR1 SGHAT and CDR2 FQNNGV. CDR3 in amino acids: CASRAPKSGASYEQYF. CDR3 coding DNA: TGTGCCAGCAGGGCCCCTAAAAGCGGGGCTTCCTACGAGCAGTACTTC.

The chain employs TRBV27 and TRBJ1-5, with TRBD1 as a possible D gene (6 bases). Germline CDR1 MNHEY, CDR2 SMNVEV (reference sequence). The CDR3 is made up of 15 amino acids. V shed 6 bases and J shed 0 bases, with 12 bases lying between them. CDR3 bases: TGTGCCAGCAGCCCGGGACACTATAGCAATCAGCCCCAGCATTTT. It yields the protein CASSPGHYSNQPQHF.

The chain has TRBV19 and TRBJ2-1; possible D gene TRBD1, 6 bases. The CDR3 has 13 amino acids. The germline V gene has CDR1 LNHDA and CDR2 SQIVND (reference sequence). V was pared by 1 base and J by 8 bases, with 9 bases between. This chain's CDR3 is CASSIVSGDEQFF. The CDR3 nucleotides read TGTGCCAGTAGTATAGTGTCAGGGGATGAGCAGTTCTTC.

The chain uses TRBV4-1 and TRBJ2-3; D is ambiguous. The germline gives CDR1 MGHRA, CDR2 YSYEKL. V was pared by 0 bases and J by 2 bases, with 9 bases between. There are 15 residues in the CDR3. CDR3 protein: CASSQEHGTTDTQYF. DNA of the CDR3: TGCGCCAGCAGCCAAGAACACGGCACCACAGATACGCAGTATTTT.

V is TRBV5-1 and J is TRBJ2-7; TRBD2 agrees at 10 bases. Germline trimming cut 4 bases from V and 4 bases from J; bases unmatched to any gene: 14. The germline V gene has CDR1 SGHRS and CDR2 YFSETQ. The CDR3 covers 17 residues. CDR3 loop: CASSLTPGGTSAYEQYF. Written as DNA, the CDR3 is TGCGCCAGCAGCCTCACCCCAGGCGGGACTAGCGCATACGAGCAGTACTTC.

V gene TRBV28 combines with J gene TRBJ2-7; tentatively, D is TRBD1 or TRBD2 (5 bases each). Germline V gene lookup returns CDR1 MDHEN and CDR2 SYDVKM. With 5 bases removed from V and 2 bases from J, the gap between germline ends came to 25 bases. This CDR3 spans 18 amino acids. This CDR3 reads CASSAIAFVSGPPYEQYF. The CDR3 DNA reads TGTGCCAGCAGTGCTATCGCTTTCGTGTCGGGACCTCCCTACGAGCAGTACTTC.

V is TRBV5-6 and J is TRBJ2-6; the D gene is possibly TRBD1 (5 bases). The V end lost 4 bases, the J end lost 0 bases, and 11 bases lay between the germline ends. Looked up from germline, CDR1 is SGHDT and CDR2 is YYEEEE. This CDR3 has 16 amino acids. The CDR3: CASSKRQTSGANVLTF. As DNA, the CDR3 is TGTGCCAGCAGCAAACGACAGACCTCTGGGGCCAACGTCCTGACTTTC.

At least ten counts were recorded for this clone. The CDR3, as DNA: TGTGCCAGCAGACAGGGTCCCTCTGGAAACACCATATATTTT. Its translation: CASRQGPSGNTIYF. The V and J genes are TRBV4-2 and TRBJ1-3; D is perhaps TRBD1 (6 bases). There are 14 residues in the CDR3. Deletions cut 6 bases from V and 0 bases from J, with 9 bases between. Germline V gene lookup returns CDR1 LGHNA and CDR2 YNFKEQ.

The rearrangement uses TRBV7-8 and TRBJ2-1; 8 bases are shared with TRBD2. V was clipped by 4 bases and J by 15 bases; unmatched bases: 8. Germline lookup yields CDR1 SGHVS and CDR2 FQNEAQ. The CDR3 runs to 12 residues. The CDR3 protein is CASSSSGGYRFF. The CDR3 nucleotides read TGTGCCAGCAGCTCCAGCGGGGGTTATCGGTTCTTC.

The rearrangement uses TRBV27 and TRBJ1-5; D remains unclear. V was shortened by 0 bases and J by 2 bases, with 14 bases between the two germline ends. Germline V gene sequence: CDR1 MNHEY, CDR2 SMNVEV (reference sequence). The CDR3 has 17 amino acids. The CDR3 is CASSLSPPVFGNQPQHF. Here the CDR3 DNA reads TGTGCCAGCAGTTTATCACCCCCCGTATTTGGCAATCAGCCCCAGCATTTT.

This clone was counted many times. V gene TRBV19 combines with J gene TRBJ2-1; D remains ambiguous. Germline CDR1 and CDR2: LNHDA and SQIVND (reference sequence). The V and J ends lost 7 bases and 8 bases respectively, with 9 bases between them. This CDR3 spans 11 amino acids. CDR3 bases: TGTGCCAGTACTCACGGGTATGAGCAGTTCTTC. Its protein is CASTHGYEQFF.

The J gene is TRBJ1-5, the V gene TRBV29-1; perhaps TRBD1 as D (6 bases). V lost 5 bases and J 7 bases, leaving 15 bases between the germline ends. This CDR3 has 13 amino acids. The germline gives CDR1 SQVTM, CDR2 ANQGSEA. The CDR3 reads CSVQGRVDQPQHF. CDR3 bases: TGCAGCGTTCAGGGGAGGGTGGACCAGCCCCAGCATTTT.

The genes are TRBV6-5 and TRBJ2-7; unclear D gene. CDR1 is MNHEY, CDR2 SVGAGI, per germline. Trimming pared 6 bases from V and 3 bases from J, leaving 12 bases between. There are 13 residues in the CDR3. The CDR3 is CASRAGNLYEQYF. The DNA of the CDR3 is TGTGCCAGCAGGGCAGGCAACCTCTACGAGCAGTACTTC.

Here the CDR3 reads CASRTTSGGDRNTEAFF. CDR3 DNA sequence: TGCGCCAGCAGGACGACCTCAGGGGGCGATCGGAACACTGAAGCTTTCTTT. The chain links TRBV5-1 to TRBJ1-1, with TRBD1 matching 8 bases. CDR3 size: 17 residues. CDR1 and CDR2 from the germline V gene are SGHRS and YFSETQ. With 5 bases clipped from V and 1 base from J, the junction kept 13 bases outside the gene matches.

This clone was detected only a few times. The CDR3 bases are TGTGCCAGCAGCAAAGCAGCGGGGTATTCACCCCTCCACTTT. Translating it yields CASSKAAGYSPLHF. The chain uses TRBV21-1 and TRBJ1-6. TRBV21-1 is described as a pseudogene. The CDR3 covers 14 residues.

The table lists this clone with a count of one. The chain joins TRBV7-2 to TRBJ2-3; no clear D gene. Germline V gene data show CDR1 as SGHTA and CDR2 as FQGNSA. V gave up 1 base and J gave up 0 bases, with 11 bases separating them. The CDR3 length is 16 residues. The chain's CDR3 is CASSLVGVTSTDTQYF. The DNA of the CDR3 is TGTGCCAGCAGCTTAGTAGGCGTCACTAGCACAGATACGCAGTATTTT.

This clone was counted a single time. This rearrangement joins TRBV28 to TRBJ1-1, with D unclear. V was clipped by 4 bases and J by 1 base, with 10 bases between them. This CDR3 has 14 amino acids. Germline assignment: CDR1 MDHEN and CDR2 SYDVKM. CDR3 loop: CASSSPYENTEAFF. The CDR3 DNA reads TGTGCCAGCAGTTCCCCGTACGAGAACACTGAAGCTTTCTTT.

This clone has ten or more counts. This specimen includes other DNA sequences encoding the same CDR3. This chain uses TRBV19 with TRBJ2-7; 7 bases line up with TRBD1. Germline trimming cut 6 bases from V and 5 bases from J; bases unmatched to any gene: 16. Per the germline V gene, CDR1 is LNHDA and CDR2 is SQIVND (reference sequence). There are 16 residues in the CDR3. CDR3 nucleotide sequence: TGTGCCAGTAGGACGAACCCCGGACAGGCTGGCGACGAGCAGTACTTC. This gives the protein CASRTNPGQAGDEQYF.

The genes are TRBV18 and TRBJ2-1, with a tentative D call TRBD1 (6 bases). Between the trimmed V and J ends, which lost 6 bases and 3 bases, there was a span of 9 bases. The CDR3 runs 13 residues. CDR1 is KGHSH, CDR2 LQKENI, per germline. The CDR3 sequence: CASSSTGYNEQFF. The CDR3 region has the DNA TGTGCCAGCTCGTCGACAGGCTACAATGAGCAGTTCTTC.